These 25 T cell receptor beta chains came from one sample sequenced in a study of T cells in Graves' hyperthyroidism and ophthalmopathy (dated by TCRdb to the late 2010s). The method was multiplex PCR. The reads were generated on an Illumina HiSeq 2000. TCR beta CDR3 regions were amplified from RNA transcripts. The first round of RT-PCR for the TCR CDR3 was performed with the HTBI primer set and the Qiagen OneStep RT-PCR kit. In TCRdb, the public reads were trimmed at Q25 with fastp and aligned with MiXCR, with productive beta chains retained. Each CDR3 protein appears once, grouped with its most common genes and DNA. A total of some 600,000 distinct CDR3 sequences appear in this sample, under 60% of them only once. The top ten clones comprise just over 8% of the sample. The sample was peripheral blood or thyroid tissue (not recorded which). All receptors come from a woman between 18 and 30 years old with Graves' hyperthyroidism. Donor details come from another sample of the same person, matched by shared clones.

The chain is built from TRBV15 and TRBJ2-7; D call uncertain. Germline V gene sequence: CDR1 LNHNV, CDR2 YYDKDF (reference sequence). CDR3 length: 15 residues. V was cut by 5 bases and J by 0 bases, with 14 bases left in between. CDR3 nucleotides: TGTGCCACCAGCCAAGAAGAGGCCAGCTCCTACGAGCAGTACTTC. It is translated as CATSQEEASSYEQYF.

V is TRBV7-3 and J is TRBJ2-2; 7 bases line up with TRBD1. Germline trimming cut 4 bases from V and 3 bases from J; bases unmatched to any gene: 8. The CDR3 spans 16 residues. The germline gives CDR1 SGHTA, CDR2 FQGTGA. The CDR3 is CASSSRGKVDTGELFF. The CDR3, as DNA: TGTGCCAGCAGCTCCAGGGGGAAGGTGGACACCGGGGAGCTGTTTTTT.

The gene calls are TRBV29-1 and TRBJ2-7; 9 bases map to TRBD1. This CDR3 spans 13 amino acids. The ends lost 4 bases at V and 6 bases at J; junction bases unmatched: 7. CDR1 and CDR2 (germline): SQVTM, ANQGSEA. In DNA, the CDR3 is TGCAGCGTTGCCGGGACAGGGACTGGCGAGCAGTACTTC. Protein product: CSVAGTGTGEQYF.

This clonotype was observed many times. The chain has TRBV25-1 and TRBJ1-4; D not resolved. CDR3 size: 13 residues. Germline CDR1 MGHDK, CDR2 SYGVNS. The V end lost 1 base, the J end lost 8 bases, and 8 bases lay between the germline ends. The CDR3 region is CASSESPREKLFF. The CDR3 DNA is TGTGCCAGCAGTGAATCCCCAAGAGAAAAACTGTTTTTT.

In the case of this clonotype: This may arise from a read error, as a much more abundant clone is one base away. This chain uses TRBV20-1 with TRBJ2-5, with no clear D. The CDR3 runs to 16 residues. CDR1 DFQATT and CDR2 SNEGSKA come from the germline V gene (reference sequence). In DNA form, the CDR3 reads TGCAGTGCTGGAGACCTCGTCTCGTGGCTTCACGAGACCCAGTACTTC. Amino acids: CSAGDLVSWLHETQYF.

V is TRBV7-8 and J is TRBJ1-5; 7 bases are shared with TRBD1. This CDR3 region has 15 residues. Germline V gene data show CDR1 as SGHVS and CDR2 as FQNEAQ. The trim removed 7 bases at V and 0 bases at J, leaving 6 bases unmatched. CDR3: CASTAGTASNQPQHF. The CDR3 DNA is TGTGCCAGCACCGCCGGGACAGCTAGCAATCAGCCCCAGCATTTT. The entire variable domain, with the rest obtained from reference TRBV7-8 and TRBJ1-5, is as follows: GAGVSQSPRYKVAKRGQDVALRCDPISGHVSLFWYQQALGQGPEFLTYFQNEAQLDKSGLPSDRFFAERPEGSVSTLKIQRTQQEDSAVYLCASTAGTASNQPQHFGDGTRLSIL.

Written as DNA, the CDR3 is TGTGCCATCAGAAAGACAGGGGCGCGCTCTGGAAACACCATATATTTT. Protein: CAIRKTGARSGNTIYF. The chain employs TRBV25-1 and TRBJ1-3; 8 nucleotides agree with TRBD1. Germline V gene data show CDR1 as MGHDK and CDR2 as SYGVNS. The junction had 11 bases not matched to a gene; V was cut back by 10 bases and J by 0 bases. There are 16 residues in the CDR3.

This clonotype was seen repeatedly, ten times or more. The rearrangement links TRBV29-1 to TRBJ1-4; tentative D call: TRBD1 (6 bases). The CDR3 totals 12 residues. Germline CDR1 and CDR2: SQVTM and ANQGSEA. The germline V and J ends were trimmed by 6 bases and 5 bases, with 10 bases remaining between them. The CDR3 DNA is TGCAGCGTGCGGGGGCCGAATGAAAAACTGTTTTTT. Protein: CSVRGPNEKLFF.

This clonotype was seen many times. This rearrangement joins TRBV10-1 to TRBJ1-1, with D unclear. The CDR3 has 13 amino acids. V lost 1 base to trimming and J lost 3 bases, with 6 bases between them. Germline CDR1 WNHNN, CDR2 SYGVQD (reference sequence). For the CDR3, the DNA is TGCGCCAGCAGTGAGTGGCGAGACACTGAAGCTTTCTTT. Amino acids: CASSEWRDTEAFF.

CDR3: CASSLAAASNTIYF. DNA of the CDR3: TGTGCCAGCAGCTTGGCTGCGGCCAGCAACACCATATATTTT. The chain joins TRBV7-9 to TRBJ1-3; D is uncertain. The germline gives CDR1 SEHNR, CDR2 FQNEAQ (reference sequence). V was clipped by 3 bases and J by 7 bases, with 13 bases between them. The CDR3 extends over 14 amino acids.

The genes are TRBV9 and TRBJ2-3; D is undetermined. Trimming took 7 bases from V and 6 from J, leaving 12 bases between them. This CDR3 spans 12 amino acids. The germline gives CDR1 SGDLS, CDR2 YYNGEE. CDR3 sequence reads: CASRGREDTQYF. The CDR3 DNA reads as TGTGCCAGCCGCGGACGAGAGGATACGCAGTATTTT.

This clonotype is categorized as medium-sized. The rearrangement links TRBV29-1 to TRBJ2-7, with D possibly matching TRBD2 (6 bases). Germline lookup yields CDR1 SQVTM and CDR2 ANQGSEA. Trimming shortened V by 6 bases and J by 0 bases, and 15 bases separated the two germline ends. This CDR3 region has 14 residues. CDR3 protein: CSVLASASSYEQYF. CDR3 coding DNA: TGCAGCGTCCTGGCTAGCGCTTCCTCCTACGAGCAGTACTTC.

The chain joins TRBV19 to TRBJ1-1, with D tentatively TRBD1 (6 bases). This CDR3 is 15 amino acids long. Trimming removed 7 bases at V and 0 bases at J, with 15 bases between. Germline-derived CDR1 and CDR2 are LNHDA and SQIVND (reference sequence). Written as DNA, the CDR3 is TGTGCCAGTACCTTAGGGGGGGCTGTGAACACTGAAGCTTTCTTT. It is translated as CASTLGGAVNTEAFF.

This clonotype was counted only a few times. V usage is TRBV19 and J usage is TRBJ1-2, with TRBD1 identical over 7 bases. Germline V gene lookup returns CDR1 LNHDA and CDR2 SQIVND (reference sequence). The CDR3 runs 15 residues. J gave up 0 bases and V 3 bases, and 4 bases lay outside the gene matches. The chain's CDR3 is CASSMGTASNYGYTF. Here the CDR3 DNA reads TGTGCCAGTAGTATGGGGACAGCATCTAACTATGGCTACACCTTC.

The chain is built from TRBV20-1 and TRBJ2-7, with TRBD2 identical over 9 bases. The CDR3 is 15 residues long. Losses at the gene ends were 0 bases for V and 5 bases for J; bases not matched to a gene: 8. CDR1 and CDR2 from the germline V gene are DFQATT and SNEGSKA (reference sequence). In DNA, the CDR3 is TGCAGTGCTAGAGATCGGGCTAGCGGGAATGACGAGCAGTACTTC. It translates to CSARDRASGNDEQYF.

A note on this clonotype: One junction end does not reproduce the germline sequence, and a read error may be involved. The rearrangement links TRBV2 to TRBJ1-2; D gene ambiguous. In germline, CDR1 is SNHLY, CDR2 FYNNEI. There are 13 residues in the CDR3. Here the CDR3 DNA reads TGTGCCAGCAGCCTCGGACCGTTATATGGCAACACCTTC. This translates into CASSLGPLYGNTF. Using reference TRBV2 and TRBJ1-2 for the parts outside the CDR3, the full variable domain is EPEVTQTPSHQVTQMGQEVILRCVPISNHLYFYWYRQILGQKVEFLVSFYNNEISEKSEIFDDQFSVERPDGSNFTLKIRSTKLEDSAMYFCASSLGPLYGNTFGSGTRLTVV.

The V and J genes are TRBV7-9 and TRBJ1-6; perhaps TRBD1 as D (6 bases). Trimming removed 5 bases from V and 2 bases from J, with 13 bases in between. The V gene's germline CDR1 is SEHNR and CDR2 FQNEAQ (reference sequence). The CDR3 contains 16 residues. The CDR3 protein is CASSLRTVTYNSPLHF. DNA for the CDR3: TGTGCCAGCAGCCTAAGGACAGTCACCTATAATTCACCCCTCCACTTT.

This sequence joins TRBV20-1 and TRBJ1-2, with a weak D call TRBD1 (5 bases). Trimming took off 5 bases at V and 4 bases at J, with 14 bases between the two ends. The length of the CDR3 is 13 residues. Germline V gene sequence: CDR1 DFQATT, CDR2 SNEGSKA (reference sequence). This CDR3 is CSAPPPGPYGYTF. For the CDR3, the DNA is TGCAGTGCTCCCCCCCCGGGGCCCTATGGCTACACCTTC.

This clonotype was recorded many times. The V call is TRBV15, the J call TRBJ1-4, with TRBD1 as a possible D gene (6 bases). CDR1 and CDR2 (germline): LNHNV, YYDKDF (reference sequence). The CDR3 covers 14 residues. The V end lost 6 bases, the J end lost 5 bases, and 13 bases lay between the germline ends. Written as DNA, the CDR3 is TGTGCCACCAGGAGTCGGCAGGGGAATGAAAAACTGTTTTTT. It specifies CATRSRQGNEKLFF.

The rearrangement joins TRBV12-3 or TRBV12-4 to TRBJ1-3; D ambiguous. The CDR3 covers 18 residues. Between the trimmed V and J ends, which lost 3 bases and 0 bases, there was a span of 18 bases. The DNA of the CDR3 is TGTGCCAGCAGTTTCATCTCGAGGGTTCCTCTCTCTGGAAACACCATATATTTT. Encoded protein: CASSFISRVPLSGNTIYF.

This clonotype was seen repeatedly, ten times or more. The CDR3 nucleotides are TGTGCCAGCAGTACGACAGGGGAGGAGGAGCAGTACTTC. Protein: CASSTTGEEEQYF. The chain uses TRBV7-9 and TRBJ2-7, with 8 bases identical to TRBD1. Germline CDR1 and CDR2: SEHNR and FQNEAQ (reference sequence). J lost 7 bases, V lost 6 bases, and 8 bases had no gene match. The CDR3 is made up of 13 amino acids. Together with reference TRBV7-9 and TRBJ2-7, the CDR3 gives the full variable domain: DTGVSQNPRHKITKRGQNVTFRCDPISEHNRLYWYRQTLGQGPEFLTYFQNEAQLEKSRLLSDRFSAERPKGSFSTLEIQRTEQGDSAMYLCASSTTGEEEQYFGPGTRLTVT.

The V and J genes are TRBV29-1 and TRBJ1-3, with TRBD1 matching over 7 bases. The CDR3 extends over 15 amino acids. Germline V gene lookup returns CDR1 SQVTM and CDR2 ANQGSEA. Here the CDR3 DNA reads TGCGGAACACTGGACAGGCCCAACTCTGGAAACACCATATATTTT. It codes for CGTLDRPNSGNTIYF.

In the case of this clonotype: An end of the junction differs from the germline gene, which may be a read error. The rearrangement uses TRBV2 and TRBJ2-5, with TRBD2 identical over 15 bases. CDR3 length: 15 residues. Germline values: CDR1 SNHLY, CDR2 FYNNEI. CDR3 sequence (DNA): TGTGCCATCAGTGAGCCCCGGACTAGCGGGGGGGCCCAGTACTTC. Its translation: CAISEPRTSGGAQYF.

This clonotype was counted once. V usage is TRBV29-1 and J usage is TRBJ1-1, with D maybe TRBD1 (6 bases). Germline CDR1 reads SQVTM; CDR2 reads ANQGSEA. V was clipped by 6 bases and J by 7 bases, with 15 bases between them. CDR3 size: 12 residues. The CDR3 loop is CSVARTVGEAFF. CDR3 nucleotides: TGCAGCGTGGCCCGGACAGTTGGTGAAGCTTTCTTT. Full variable domain (outside the CDR3, taken from reference TRBV29-1 and TRBJ1-1): SAVISQKPSRDICQRGTSLTIQCQVDSQVTMMFWYRQQPGQSLTLIATANQGSEATYESGFVIDKFPISRPNLTFSTLTVSNMSPEDSSIYLCSVARTVGEAFFGQGTRLTVV.

Turning to this clonotype: A much larger clone sits a single nucleotide away, making a read error possible. The rearrangement links TRBV2 to TRBJ1-6; a possible D gene is TRBD1 (5 bases). Germline V CDR1 and CDR2: SNHLY, FYNNEI. The CDR3 loop spans 17 amino acids. In nucleotides, the CDR3 is TGTGCCCGATCAGCCGGGACGCTCAGCTCCTATAATGCACCCCTCCACTTT. It codes for CARSAGTLSSYNAPLHF.